Listed below are T cell receptor beta chains from one sample, sequenced in a study of T cells after yellow fever vaccination. TCRdb ran MiXCR on the 5' RACE reads and lists one entry per CDR3 protein. The sample lists roughly 400,000 distinct CDR3 sequences, 15% to 20% seen once, with 15% to 20% in the top ten. Sequencing was performed on PBMCs, taken before the yellow fever booster vaccination. The receptor source for this set is a man between 18 and 35 years old who received the YFV17D yellow fever vaccine. The CDR3 runs from the conserved cysteine through the conserved F or W. The D gene is left open where the match is weak. Part of the rows lack a size; the others show once, few, many or a class for expanded clones.

size: NA; J: TRBJ1-4; D: NA; V: TRBV5-6; DNA: TGTGCCAGCAGCCTTGAGGCCCCTCGGGAAAAACTGTTTTTT; CDR3: CASSLEAPREKLFF
size: NA; J: TRBJ2-1; D: TRBD1; V: TRBV29-1; DNA: TGCAGCGTAAGGGGACAGGGCTACAATGAGCAGTTCTTC; CDR3: CSVRGQGYNEQFF
size: NA; J: TRBJ2-1; D: TRBD1; V: TRBV11-2; DNA: TGTGCCAGCAGCTTAGGCGGGACAGGGGGCAATGAGCAGTTCTTC; CDR3: CASSLGGTGGNEQFF
size: NA; J: TRBJ2-3; D: NA; V: TRBV7-2; DNA: TGTGCCAGCCGTCGAGACCTCACAGATACGCAGTATTTT; CDR3: CASRRDLTDTQYF
size: NA; J: TRBJ2-1; D: TRBD2; V: TRBV20-1; DNA: TGCAGTGCTAGAGATCGTAGCGGGATGCGCTCCTACAATGAGCAGTTCTTC; CDR3: CSARDRSGMRSYNEQFF
size: few; J: TRBJ1-2; D: TRBD1; V: TRBV2; DNA: TGTGCCAGCAGTCGGGACAGGGAGGAGGGCTACACCTTC; CDR3: CASSRDREEGYTF
size: NA; J: TRBJ2-3; D: TRBD1; V: TRBV20-1; DNA: TGCAGTGCACGGGACAGGGGAAGAGATACGCAGTATTTT; CDR3: CSARDRGRDTQYF
size: NA; J: TRBJ2-7; D: NA; V: TRBV15; DNA: TGTGCCACCAGCAGAGATCTCCCTTACGAGCAGTACTTC; CDR3: CATSRDLPYEQYF
size: NA; J: TRBJ1-2; D: NA; V: TRBV10-3; DNA: TGTGCCATCAGTGATTTCTATCAGGGCTACACCTTC; CDR3: CAISDFYQGYTF
size: NA; J: TRBJ1-2; D: TRBD1; V: TRBV7-9; DNA: TGTGCCAGCAGCACATCCGGGACAGAGGTCTGGGGTGGCTACACCTTC; CDR3: CASSTSGTEVWGGYTF
size: NA; J: TRBJ2-3; D: NA; V: TRBV5-5; DNA: TGTGCCAGCAGCGTAGTTCTGGATACGCAGTATTTT; CDR3: CASSVVLDTQYF
size: many; J: TRBJ2-5; D: NA; V: TRBV7-2; DNA: TGTGCCAGCAGCCAAGGGTATGGGGAGACCCAGTACTTC; CDR3: CASSQGYGETQYF
size: NA; J: TRBJ2-3; D: NA; V: TRBV30; DNA: TGTGCCTGGAGTGTAGGGAACACAGATACGCAGTATTTT; CDR3: CAWSVGNTDTQYF
size: NA; J: TRBJ2-7; D: NA; V: TRBV14; DNA: TGTGCCAGCAGCCAAGATGGTCGGATTGGGCCCTACGAGCAGTACTTC; CDR3: CASSQDGRIGPYEQYF